This T cell receptor (beta chain) was captured in a study of T cell repertoires in ileal Crohn's disease. Overall study results and limits: High-frequency clones were more common in sorted CD8 than CD4 cells.

The repertoire was sequenced with immunoSEQ multiplex PCR; TCRdb's copy has only in-frame clones and lacks some. The sample has roughly 18,000 clones, over 80% seen once. This CDR3 is built from 15 residues. Germline lookup yields CDR1 SQVTM and CDR2 ANQGSEA. Trimming at V came to 4 bases and at J to 5 bases, leaving 7 bases not matched to a gene. Details on this clone: Antigen unknown.

The sequencing sample was made of ileal tissue. This TCR derives from an adult with Crohn's disease. The chain recombines TRBV29-1 with TRBJ2-3, with 12 bases aligning to TRBD2. CDR3 amino acids: CSVVPSGGAVDTQYF. As DNA, the CDR3 is TGCAGCGTTGTCCCTAGCGGGGGGGCCGTAGATACGCAGTATTTT.